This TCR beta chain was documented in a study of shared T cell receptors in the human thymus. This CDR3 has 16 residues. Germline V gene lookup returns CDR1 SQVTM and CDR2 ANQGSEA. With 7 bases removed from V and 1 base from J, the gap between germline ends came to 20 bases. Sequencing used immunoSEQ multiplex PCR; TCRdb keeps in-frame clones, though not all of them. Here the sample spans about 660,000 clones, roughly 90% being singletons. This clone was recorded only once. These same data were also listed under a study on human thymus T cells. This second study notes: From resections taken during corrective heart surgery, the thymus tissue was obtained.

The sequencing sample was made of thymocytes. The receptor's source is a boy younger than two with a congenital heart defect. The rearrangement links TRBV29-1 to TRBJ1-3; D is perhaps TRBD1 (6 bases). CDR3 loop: CSAIRTDPFSGNTIYF. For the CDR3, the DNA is TGCAGCGCAATTCGGACAGACCCCTTTTCTGGAAACACCATATATTTT.